The 27 T cell receptor beta chains reported below all come from one sample, sequenced in a study of OX40 agonist ivuxolimab in advanced cancers. Sequencing used immunoSEQ multiplex PCR; TCRdb keeps in-frame clones, though not all of them. The profile shows tens of thousands of clones, more than 85% of them singletons. Specimen: CD4+ or CD8+ T cells sorted from blood, collected in a trial of the OX40 agonist ivuxolimab. The origin of the receptors is an adult with an advanced solid tumor such as melanoma, head and neck, liver or kidney cancer.

The chain is built from TRBV5-1 and TRBJ1-1; 9 nucleotides align to TRBD1. V shed 4 bases and J 0 bases; nucleotides not matched to a gene: 4. Germline V gene sequence: CDR1 SGHRS, CDR2 YFSETQ. The CDR3 loop spans 15 amino acids. The CDR3 coding sequence is TGCGCCAGCAGCCTAAGGACAGGGGTGAACACTGAAGCTTTCTTT. As protein: CASSLRTGVNTEAFF.

The rearrangement links TRBV11-2 to TRBJ2-7; D possibly corresponds to TRBD1 (5 bases). The germline V gene has CDR1 SGHAT and CDR2 FQNNGV. The CDR3 runs to 15 residues. V lost 5 bases and J 6 bases, leaving 20 bases between the germline ends. The DNA for the CDR3 is TGTGCCAGCAGCGCGACAGTTTCATCCTCACTCGAGCAGTACTTC. Translated, it gives CASSATVSSSLEQYF.

This clone appeared a single time. The chain carries TRBV5-1 and TRBJ2-1; D may be TRBD1 (5 bases). Between the trimmed V and J ends, which lost 0 bases and 0 bases, there was a span of 7 bases. The CDR3 has 15 residues. In germline, CDR1 is SGHRS, CDR2 YFSETQ. The CDR3 DNA sequence: TGCGCCAGCAGCTTGGAACAGGCCTCCTACAATGAGCAGTTCTTC. This encodes CASSLEQASYNEQFF.

V and J are TRBV2 and TRBJ2-2, with a weak D call TRBD2 (6 bases). Germline CDR1 reads SNHLY; CDR2 reads FYNNEI. V lost 3 bases and J lost 2, with 10 bases in between. The CDR3 length is 15 residues. The CDR3 DNA reads as TGTGCCAGCAGTGAGACTAGTGCAAACACCGGGGAGCTGTTTTTT. Translated: CASSETSANTGELFF.

This sequence joins TRBV7-2 and TRBJ2-1; 11 nucleotides align to TRBD2. J gave up 1 base and V 1 base, and 3 bases lay outside the gene matches. The CDR3 spans 17 residues. The germline CDR1 and CDR2 sequences are SGHTA and FQGNSA. CDR3 sequence reads: CASSLGPSGGSYNEQFF. CDR3 bases: TGTGCCAGCAGCTTAGGCCCTAGCGGGGGGTCCTACAATGAGCAGTTCTTC.

This rearrangement joins TRBV28 to TRBJ1-4; no clear D. V lost 2 bases, J lost 11 bases, and 15 bases lay in between. Germline CDR1 MDHEN, CDR2 SYDVKM. CDR3 length equals 14 residues. CDR3 residues: CASSLSGQKRKLFF. CDR3 nucleotides: TGTGCCAGCAGTTTAAGTGGCCAGAAGAGGAAACTGTTTTTT.

The chain links TRBV5-1 to TRBJ1-4, with 7 bases lining up with TRBD1. Germline CDR1 reads SGHRS; CDR2 reads YFSETQ. V lost 3 bases, J lost 0 bases, and 5 bases stayed unmatched. The length of the CDR3 is 16 residues. CDR3 protein: CASSSGQQATNEKLFF. The CDR3 DNA is TGCGCCAGCAGCTCGGGACAGCAAGCAACTAATGAAAAACTGTTTTTT.

The chain carries TRBV25-1 and TRBJ2-1; D uncertain. The CDR3 has 14 residues. Germline V gene data show CDR1 as MGHDK and CDR2 as SYGVNS. Trimming removed 0 bases at V and 4 bases at J, with 7 bases between. The CDR3 region is CASSEYRVYNEQFF. CDR3 DNA sequence: TGTGCCAGCAGTGAATATCGGGTTTACAATGAGCAGTTCTTC.

This chain uses TRBV10-3 with TRBJ2-1, with D possibly called TRBD1 or TRBD2 (5 bases each). The CDR3 covers 16 residues. V gave up 3 bases and J gave up 0 bases, with 12 bases separating them. Looked up from germline, CDR1 is ENHRY and CDR2 is SYGVKD. The chain's CDR3 is CAISDSGRSSYNEQFF. As DNA, the CDR3 is TGTGCCATCAGTGATTCGGGGCGGAGCTCCTACAATGAGCAGTTCTTC.

This chain uses TRBV9 with TRBJ2-7; 13 nucleotides agree with TRBD2. V gave up 4 bases and J gave up 2 bases; unmatched junction bases: 9. Germline V gives CDR1 SGDLS, CDR2 YYNGEE. The CDR3 runs 17 residues. CDR3 coding DNA: TGTGCCAGCAGCCCAGCGGGACTAGCGGGAAGGACCTACGAGCAGTACTTC. The encoded protein is CASSPAGLAGRTYEQYF.

The rearrangement links TRBV29-1 to TRBJ2-3; tentative D call: TRBD1 (6 bases). V was clipped by 4 bases and J by 0 bases, with 11 bases between them. The CDR3 has 14 residues. The germline CDR1 and CDR2 sequences are SQVTM and ANQGSEA. CDR3 nucleotide sequence: TGCAGCGTTGCGACAGGATTTAGCACAGATACGCAGTATTTT. Translated, it gives CSVATGFSTDTQYF.

This sequence joins TRBV10-1 and TRBJ2-1; 13 bases are a match to TRBD2. The CDR3 has 18 amino acids. The V and J ends lost 6 bases and 2 bases, in that order; junction bases with no gene match: 10. The germline gives CDR1 WNHNN, CDR2 SYGVQD (reference sequence). CDR3 amino acids: CASSELAGGPSPYNEQFF. The DNA of the CDR3 is TGCGCCAGCAGCGAACTAGCGGGAGGGCCGTCGCCCTACAATGAGCAGTTCTTC.

Only one count was recorded for this clone. The rearrangement links TRBV21-1 to TRBJ1-1. TRBV21-1 is a listed pseudogene. The CDR3 covers 14 residues. CDR3 amino acids: CASSNERPPAEAFF. In DNA, the CDR3 is TGTGCCAGCAGCAATGAGAGGCCCCCGGCTGAAGCTTTCTTT.

This chain connects TRBV9 to TRBJ2-1, with D perhaps assigned TRBD1 or TRBD2 (5 bases each). The CDR3 covers 14 residues. Trimming removed 6 bases at V and 5 bases at J, with 15 bases between. Germline CDR1 SGDLS, CDR2 YYNGEE. This CDR3 is CASNRLVGDNEQFF. CDR3 bases: TGTGCCAGCAACCGGCTCGTGGGGGACAATGAGCAGTTCTTC.

The chain has TRBV9 and TRBJ1-2; no clear D. V was pared by 4 bases and J by 1 base, with 14 bases between. This CDR3 comprises 15 residues. Germline assignment: CDR1 SGDLS and CDR2 YYNGEE. The CDR3 protein is CASSFGRSDNYGYTF. The CDR3 DNA follows: TGTGCCAGCAGCTTTGGACGGTCTGATAACTATGGCTACACCTTC.

This chain connects TRBV18 to TRBJ1-5, with D uncertain. The germline CDR1 and CDR2 sequences are KGHSH and LQKENI. The V gene lost 0 bases and the J gene lost 5 bases, with 11 bases spanning the gap. The CDR3 has 15 amino acids. DNA of the CDR3: TGTGCCAGCTCACCACCGCCACCTACATATCAGCCCCAGCATTTT. Protein product: CASSPPPPTYQPQHF. Using reference TRBV18 and TRBJ1-5 for the parts outside the CDR3, the full variable domain is NAGVMQNPRHLVRRRGQEARLRCSPMKGHSHVYWYRQLPEEGLKFMVYLQKENIIDESGMPKERFSAEFPKEGPSILRIQQVVRGDSAAYFCASSPPPPTYQPQHFGDGTRLSIL.

The chain joins TRBV5-1 to TRBJ2-7; 8 bases fit TRBD2. The CDR3 is 16 amino acids. CDR1 and CDR2 from the germline V gene are SGHRS and YFSETQ. J lost 3 bases, V lost 6 bases, and 14 bases had no gene match. In DNA, the CDR3 is TGCGCCAGCATGAGGAGTAGCGGGGTGAAGAGCTACGAGCAGTACTTC. This translates into CASMRSSGVKSYEQYF.

This clone was detected once. The genes are TRBV18 and TRBJ1-2; TRBD1 matches 10 bases. The germline V gene has CDR1 KGHSH and CDR2 LQKENI. Trimming cost V 3 bases and J 5 bases; bases outside gene matches: 9. The CDR3 extends over 16 amino acids. This CDR3 reads CASSPTGTGEGYGYTF. The CDR3 coding sequence is TGTGCCAGCTCACCGACCGGGACAGGGGAAGGTTATGGCTACACCTTC. Supplemented by reference TRBV18 and TRBJ1-2, the full variable domain reads NAGVMQNPRHLVRRRGQEARLRCSPMKGHSHVYWYRQLPEEGLKFMVYLQKENIIDESGMPKERFSAEFPKEGPSILRIQQVVRGDSAAYFCASSPTGTGEGYGYTFGSGTRLTVV.

The rearrangement uses TRBV18 and TRBJ1-5, with D unclear. Trimming stripped 3 bases from V and 3 bases from J, with 6 bases between. CDR1 is KGHSH, CDR2 LQKENI, per germline. The CDR3 has 13 amino acids. The CDR3 loop reads CASSPTTNQPQHF. CDR3 bases: TGTGCCAGCTCACCCACAACCAATCAGCCCCAGCATTTT.

V gene TRBV7-2 combines with J gene TRBJ2-3, with TRBD2 matching 14 bases. There are 15 residues in the CDR3. The germline gives CDR1 SGHTA, CDR2 FQGNSA. V was pared by 3 bases and J by 4 bases, with 0 bases of the junction left unmatched. CDR3 sequence (DNA): TGTGCCAGCAGCTTGGGACTAGCGGGAGCAGATACGCAGTATTTT. It codes for CASSLGLAGADTQYF.

The chain couples TRBV14 to TRBJ2-7, with 9 bases matching TRBD1. Germline assignment: CDR1 SGHDN and CDR2 FVKESK. The trim removed 4 bases at V and 3 bases at J, leaving 7 bases unmatched. The CDR3 length is 15 residues. Here the CDR3 DNA reads TGTGCCAGCAGCCTAATCGGGACAGGGAACTACGAGCAGTACTTC. As protein: CASSLIGTGNYEQYF.

CDR3 sequence reads: CASSPGGPRGYGYTF. DNA of the CDR3: TGTGCCAGCAGCCCCGGGGGGCCGAGGGGCTATGGCTACACCTTC. The V and J genes are TRBV28 and TRBJ1-2; D is possibly TRBD1 (6 bases). Per germline, CDR1 MDHEN and CDR2 SYDVKM. The CDR3 runs 15 residues. Trimming removed 6 bases from V and 4 bases from J, with 18 bases in between.

The V and J genes are TRBV25-1 and TRBJ2-3; 8 bases fit TRBD2. The CDR3 loop spans 15 amino acids. The V gene end was trimmed by 2 bases and the J gene end by 4 bases; junction bases not matched to a gene: 5. Germline values: CDR1 MGHDK, CDR2 SYGVNS. The CDR3 spells CASSEREGGPDTQYF. The CDR3 DNA reads as TGTGCCAGCAGTGAACGGGAGGGCGGTCCAGATACGCAGTATTTT.

This chain uses TRBV10-3 with TRBJ2-7, with D possibly being TRBD1 or TRBD2 (5 bases each). There are 13 residues in the CDR3. Trimming shortened V by 6 bases and J by 4 bases, and 13 bases separated the two germline ends. Germline V gene data show CDR1 as ENHRY and CDR2 as SYGVKD. The CDR3 sequence: CAIRRDGAYEQYF. CDR3 DNA: TGTGCCATCAGACGGGACGGAGCATACGAGCAGTACTTC.

The chain has TRBV4-2 and TRBJ2-7; D assignment may be TRBD1 or TRBD2 (5 bases each). Germline V gene lookup returns CDR1 LGHNA and CDR2 YNFKEQ. Trimming took 1 base from V and 1 from J, leaving 11 bases between them. The CDR3 has 15 residues. CDR3 nucleotide sequence: TGTGCCAGCAGCCAAGTCGGGACGGCATCCTACGAGCAGTACTTC. Amino acids: CASSQVGTASYEQYF.

This clone was seen once. This chain links TRBV5-1 with TRBJ1-2, with D hard to call. Trimming took off 0 bases at V and 4 bases at J, with 7 bases between the two ends. The CDR3 contains 13 residues. CDR1 is SGHRS, CDR2 YFSETQ, per germline. The CDR3 region is CASSLEGSYGYTF. CDR3 sequence (DNA): TGCGCCAGCAGCTTGGAAGGGTCCTATGGCTACACCTTC.

The chain carries TRBV5-4 and TRBJ2-3; TRBD2 matches 7 bases. Germline assignment: CDR1 SGHNT and CDR2 YYREEE (reference sequence). This CDR3 has 15 residues. The V segment lost 4 bases and the J segment 3 bases; nucleotides outside the gene matches: 8. CDR3 sequence reads: CASSRVGGRTDTQYF. The CDR3 bases are TGTGCCAGCAGCCGGGTGGGCGGGAGAACAGATACGCAGTATTTT.